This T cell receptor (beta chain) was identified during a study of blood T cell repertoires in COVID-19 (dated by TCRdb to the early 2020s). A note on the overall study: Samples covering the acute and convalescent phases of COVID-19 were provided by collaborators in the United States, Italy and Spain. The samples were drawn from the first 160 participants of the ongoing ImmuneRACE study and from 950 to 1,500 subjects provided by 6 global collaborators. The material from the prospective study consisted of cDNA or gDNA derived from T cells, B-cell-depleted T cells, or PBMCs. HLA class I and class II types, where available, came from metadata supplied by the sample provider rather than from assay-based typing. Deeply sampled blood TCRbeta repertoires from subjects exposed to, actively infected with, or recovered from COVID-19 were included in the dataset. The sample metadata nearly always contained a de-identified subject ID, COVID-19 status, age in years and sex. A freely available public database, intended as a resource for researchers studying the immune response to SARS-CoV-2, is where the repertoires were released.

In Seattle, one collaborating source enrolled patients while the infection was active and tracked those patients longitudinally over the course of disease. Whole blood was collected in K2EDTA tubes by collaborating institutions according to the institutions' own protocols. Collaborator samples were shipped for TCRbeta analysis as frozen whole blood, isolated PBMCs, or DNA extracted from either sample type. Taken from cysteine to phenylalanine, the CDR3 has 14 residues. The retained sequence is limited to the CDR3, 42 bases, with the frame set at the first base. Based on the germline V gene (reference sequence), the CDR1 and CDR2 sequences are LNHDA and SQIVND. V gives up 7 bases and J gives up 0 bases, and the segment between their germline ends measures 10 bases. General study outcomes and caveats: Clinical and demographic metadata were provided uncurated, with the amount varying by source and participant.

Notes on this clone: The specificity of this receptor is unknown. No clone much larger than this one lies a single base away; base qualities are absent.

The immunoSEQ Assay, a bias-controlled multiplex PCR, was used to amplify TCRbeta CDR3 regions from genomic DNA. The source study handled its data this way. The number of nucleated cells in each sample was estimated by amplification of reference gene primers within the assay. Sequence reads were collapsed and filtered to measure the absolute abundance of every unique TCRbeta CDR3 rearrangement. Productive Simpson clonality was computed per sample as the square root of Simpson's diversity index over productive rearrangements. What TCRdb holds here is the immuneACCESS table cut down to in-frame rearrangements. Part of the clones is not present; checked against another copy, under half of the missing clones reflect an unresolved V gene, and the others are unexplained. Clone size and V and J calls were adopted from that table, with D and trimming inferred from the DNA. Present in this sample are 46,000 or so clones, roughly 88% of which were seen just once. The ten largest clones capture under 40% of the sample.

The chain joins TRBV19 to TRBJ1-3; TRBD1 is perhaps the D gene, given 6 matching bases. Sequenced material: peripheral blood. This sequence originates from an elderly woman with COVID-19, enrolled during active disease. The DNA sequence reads TGTGCCAGTAAACGACAGGCCTCTGGAAACACCATATATTTT. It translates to CASKRQASGNTIYF.